The 10 T cell receptor beta chains below come from one sample, sequenced in a study of cytomegalovirus exposure and HLA in healthy donors. It was with 60 Vbeta and 13 Jbeta primers that the PCR ran. The repertoire was sequenced with immunoSEQ multiplex PCR; TCRdb's copy has only in-frame clones and lacks some. The data contain approximately 160,000 clones, just over 75% of them singletons. The sequencing input was PBMCs. The receptors here all came from a woman between 40 and 55 years old in good health and CMV-seronegative.

V is TRBV5-1 and J is TRBJ2-5; TRBD1 aligns across 10 bases. Germline V lookup: CDR1 SGHRS, CDR2 YFSETQ. CDR3 size: 17 residues. V shed 3 bases and J 4 bases; nucleotides not matched to a gene: 12. This chain's CDR3 is CASSSQSTGGKGETQYF. The CDR3 nucleotides read TGCGCCAGCAGCTCGCAATCGACAGGGGGCAAGGGAGAGACCCAGTACTTC.

CDR3 protein: CASSESTGRRYGYTF. CDR3 nucleotide sequence: TGTGCCAGCAGTGAAAGTACCGGGAGGCGTTATGGCTACACCTTC. The rearrangement uses TRBV6-1 and TRBJ1-2; unclear D gene. The CDR3 consists of 15 residues. V lost 2 bases, J lost 5 bases, and 15 bases lay in between. Germline V gives CDR1 MNHNS, CDR2 SASEGT.

V is TRBV19 and J is TRBJ2-2; TRBD2 might be the D (6 bases). Looked up from germline, CDR1 is LNHDA and CDR2 is SQIVND (reference sequence). With 11 bases removed from V and 5 bases from J, the gap between germline ends came to 24 bases. The CDR3 runs to 16 residues. The CDR3 is CASKSPGGGGTGELFF. The CDR3 DNA follows: TGTGCCTCCAAGTCCCCTGGAGGTGGGGGGACCGGGGAGCTGTTTTTT.

In this sample, this clone turned up once. CDR3 DNA: TGTGCCAGCAGCCCCTTAGCGGGAGGGCCGGGCGAGCAGTACTTC. Translation: CASSPLAGGPGEQYF. V and J are TRBV7-3 and TRBJ2-7; 11 bases agree with TRBD2. There are 15 residues in the CDR3. Trimming cost V 5 bases and J 6 bases; bases outside gene matches: 9. The germline CDR1 and CDR2 sequences are SGHTA and FQGTGA.

CDR3 region: CARIRGGLAGDSGETQYF. In DNA form, the CDR3 reads TGTGCCAGAATTAGGGGAGGACTAGCGGGAGACTCGGGGGAGACCCAGTACTTC. The genes are TRBV5-3 and TRBJ2-5, with 13 bases fitting TRBD2. TRBV5-3 qualifies as an ORF whose function is uncertain. Trimming cost V 6 bases and J 5 bases; bases outside gene matches: 16. The CDR3 is 18 residues long.

This clone was detected only once. The chain joins TRBV10-3 to TRBJ1-2, with D perhaps TRBD1 (6 bases). The CDR3 consists of 14 residues. Germline lookup yields CDR1 ENHRY and CDR2 SYGVKD. V lost 6 bases, J lost 5 bases, and 16 bases lay in between. The CDR3 spells CAIRPPDRRYGYTF. The CDR3 DNA follows: TGTGCCATCAGGCCCCCGGACAGACGATATGGCTACACCTTC.

The genes are TRBV6-5 and TRBJ2-5; 8 bases fit TRBD1. Germline values: CDR1 MNHEY, CDR2 SVGAGI. This CDR3 has 14 residues. Trimming took 6 bases from V and 1 from J; bases not matched to a gene: 4. For the CDR3, the DNA is TGTGCCAGCAGACAGACAGGGGCCCAAGAGACCCAGTACTTC. Residues: CASRQTGAQETQYF.

The rearrangement joins TRBV6-1 to TRBJ1-2; the D gene is possibly TRBD1 (5 bases). Germline V gives CDR1 MNHNS, CDR2 SASEGT. CDR3 size: 14 residues. V lost 2 bases to trimming and J lost 3 bases, with 10 bases between them. CDR3 nucleotide sequence: TGTGCCAGCAGTGAACGGGGGGGTGACTATGGCTACACCTTC. It encodes CASSERGGDYGYTF.

This clone is a singleton in its sample. The chain combines TRBV5-1 with TRBJ2-7; possible D gene TRBD2, 6 bases. V was pared by 4 bases and J by 5 bases, with 13 bases between. This CDR3 contains 13 residues. Germline V gene sequence: CDR1 SGHRS, CDR2 YFSETQ. This CDR3 is CASSGGLPNEQYF. CDR3 coding DNA: TGCGCCAGCAGCGGGGGACTCCCAAACGAGCAGTACTTC.

This sequence joins TRBV5-1 and TRBJ1-4; 7 bases are a match to TRBD1. CDR1 SGHRS and CDR2 YFSETQ come from the germline V gene. V gave up 4 bases and J gave up 4 bases; unmatched junction bases: 4. The CDR3 runs 14 residues. The CDR3 bases are TGCGCCAGCAGCCCGACAGGGAATAATGAAAAACTGTTTTTT. Its protein product is CASSPTGNNEKLFF. The whole variable domain, remainder taken from reference TRBV5-1 and TRBJ1-4, is KAGVTQTPRYLIKTRGQQVTLSCSPISGHRSVSWYQQTPGQGLQFLFEYFSETQRNKGNFPGRFSGRQFSNSRSEMNVSTLELGDSALYLCASSPTGNNEKLFFGSGTQLSVL.